This T cell receptor (beta chain) was retrieved from a study of OX40 agonist ivuxolimab in advanced cancers. General observations from the study: Certain nonresponders likewise exhibited a low normalized T-cell clonal expansion. At doses 0.1 to 3.0 mg/kg, CD4+ and CD8+ clones expanded.

The method was immunoSEQ multiplex PCR; TCRdb's version includes in-frame clones alone and lacks a portion of them. Of 55,000 to 70,000 clones in the sample, around four fifths were seen once. This CDR3 region has 15 residues. The V gene end was trimmed by 6 bases and the J gene end by 0 bases; junction bases not matched to a gene: 4. The germline V gene encodes CDR1 KGHSH and CDR2 LQKENI. A remark on this clone: Its specificity is unknown.

Material: CD4+ or CD8+ T cells sorted from blood, obtained in a trial of the OX40 agonist ivuxolimab. V and J are TRBV18 and TRBJ2-3; TRBD1 agrees at 9 bases. The source of this sequence is an adult with an advanced solid tumor such as melanoma, head and neck, liver or kidney cancer. The CDR3 reads CASSDGQGSTDTQYF. The CDR3 nucleotides are TGTGCCAGCTCGGACGGACAGGGGAGCACAGATACGCAGTATTTT.